This TCR beta chain is drawn from a study of T cells expressing NK-cell markers. In the study overall: Among eight sequenced donors, seven carried HCMV seropositivity while one was seronegative. Broader study findings: The study found these clonotypes also leading the CD3+CD56-NKG2C+ fraction in a few donors. Of the CD8+ T cell pool in about 6 donors, roughly 1.0-7.5% was accounted for by dominant NKG2C+ clonotypes.

TCR beta cDNA was generated via 5'RACE template switching incorporating UMIs. After re-calling the 5' RACE reads, TCRdb lists one entry per CDR3 protein, DNA absent. The specimen's table records fewer than 550,000 distinct CDR3 sequences. Comments on this clonotype: Its target is unknown.

The CDR3 loop spans 15 amino acids. Germline V gene data show CDR1 as SEHNR and CDR2 as FQNEAQ (reference sequence). The chain joins TRBV7-9 to TRBJ2-1; TCRdb names TRBD1, which stays unverified in the absence of DNA. The sequencing input was blood T cells: a sorted CD56 or NKG2C T cell subset, CD4+ or CD8+ T cells, or bulk PBMC T cells (not recorded which). The clonotype originates from a woman aged 45-59 years in good health. The CDR3 spells CASSLGGRTYNEQFF. Together with reference TRBV7-9 and TRBJ2-1, the CDR3 gives the full variable domain: DTGVSQNPRHKITKRGQNVTFRCDPISEHNRLYWYRQTLGQGPEFLTYFQNEAQLEKSRLLSDRFSAERPKGSFSTLEIQRTEQGDSAMYLCASSLGGRTYNEQFFGPGTRLTVL.